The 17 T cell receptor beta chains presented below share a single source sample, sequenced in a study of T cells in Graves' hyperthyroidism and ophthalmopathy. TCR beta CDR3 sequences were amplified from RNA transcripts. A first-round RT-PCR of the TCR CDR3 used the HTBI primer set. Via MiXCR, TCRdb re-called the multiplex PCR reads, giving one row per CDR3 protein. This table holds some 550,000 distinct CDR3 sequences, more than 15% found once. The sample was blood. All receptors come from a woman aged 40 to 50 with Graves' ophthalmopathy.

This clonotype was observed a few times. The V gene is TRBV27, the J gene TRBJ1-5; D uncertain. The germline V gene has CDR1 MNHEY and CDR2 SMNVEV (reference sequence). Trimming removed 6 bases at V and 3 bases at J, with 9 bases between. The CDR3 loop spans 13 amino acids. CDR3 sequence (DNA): TGTGCCAGCAGCGGGTCTACCAATCAGCCCCAGCATTTT. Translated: CASSGSTNQPQHF.

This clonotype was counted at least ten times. CDR3 nucleotide sequence: TGTGCCAGCAGTTTATTAGTTAACACCGGGGAGCTGTTTTTT. Amino acid sequence: CASSLLVNTGELFF. V gene TRBV28 combines with J gene TRBJ2-2; D is unclear. The germline gives CDR1 MDHEN, CDR2 SYDVKM. Trimming removed 1 base at V and 2 bases at J, with 5 bases between. The length of the CDR3 is 14 residues.

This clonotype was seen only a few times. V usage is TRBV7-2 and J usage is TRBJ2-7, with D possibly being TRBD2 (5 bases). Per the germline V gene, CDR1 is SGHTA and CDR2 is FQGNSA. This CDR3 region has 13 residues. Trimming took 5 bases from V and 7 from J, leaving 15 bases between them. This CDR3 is CASSIGSGGEQYF. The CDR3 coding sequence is TGTGCCAGCAGCATAGGGTCCGGCGGGGAGCAGTACTTC.

The CDR3 sequence: CASTRPGGFTEAFF. The CDR3 region has the DNA TGTGCCAGCACCCGCCCAGGGGGCTTCACTGAAGCTTTCTTT. V usage is TRBV7-9 and J usage is TRBJ1-1, with 8 bases aligning to TRBD1. CDR3 length: 14 residues. Germline V gene data show CDR1 as SEHNR and CDR2 as FQNEAQ (reference sequence). Germline trimming cut 7 bases from V and 4 bases from J; bases unmatched to any gene: 8.

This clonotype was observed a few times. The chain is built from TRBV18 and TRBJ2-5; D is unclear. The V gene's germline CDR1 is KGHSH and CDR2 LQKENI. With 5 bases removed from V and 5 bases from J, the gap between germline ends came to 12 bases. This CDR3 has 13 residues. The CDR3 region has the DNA TGTGCCAGCTCAATGACCCTGGAGGAGACCCAGTACTTC. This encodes CASSMTLEETQYF.

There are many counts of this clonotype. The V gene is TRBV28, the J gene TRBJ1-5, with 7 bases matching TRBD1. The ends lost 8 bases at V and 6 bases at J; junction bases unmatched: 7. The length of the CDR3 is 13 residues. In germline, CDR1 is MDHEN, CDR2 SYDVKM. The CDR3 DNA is TGTGCCAGCCGTCAGGGGGTGGGTCAGCCCCAGCATTTT. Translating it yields CASRQGVGQPQHF.

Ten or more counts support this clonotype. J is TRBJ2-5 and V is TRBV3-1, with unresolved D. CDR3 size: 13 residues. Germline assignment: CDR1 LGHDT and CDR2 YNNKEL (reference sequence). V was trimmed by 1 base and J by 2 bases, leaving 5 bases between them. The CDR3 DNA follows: TGTGCCAGCAGCCAAGGGTGGCAAGAGACCCAGTACTTC. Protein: CASSQGWQETQYF.

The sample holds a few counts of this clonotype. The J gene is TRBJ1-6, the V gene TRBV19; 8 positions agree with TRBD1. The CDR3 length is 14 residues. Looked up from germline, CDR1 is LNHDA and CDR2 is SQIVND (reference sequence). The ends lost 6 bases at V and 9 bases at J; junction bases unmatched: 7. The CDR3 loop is CASSPQGDRSPLHF. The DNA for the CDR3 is TGTGCCAGTAGCCCACAGGGGGACCGTTCACCCCTCCACTTT.

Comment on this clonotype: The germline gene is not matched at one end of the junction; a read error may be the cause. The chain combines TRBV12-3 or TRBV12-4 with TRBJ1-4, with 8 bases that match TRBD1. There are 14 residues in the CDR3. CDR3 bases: TGTGCCAGCAGTTTAAGGACAGGGAACGAAAAACTGGTTTTT. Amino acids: CASSLRTGNEKLVF.

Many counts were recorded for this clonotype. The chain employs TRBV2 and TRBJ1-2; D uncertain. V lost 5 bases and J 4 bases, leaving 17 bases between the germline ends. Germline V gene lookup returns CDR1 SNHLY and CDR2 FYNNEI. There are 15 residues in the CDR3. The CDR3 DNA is TGTGCCAGCAGTCTCCAAGGGCCCTCCCTCTATGGCTACACCTTC. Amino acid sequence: CASSLQGPSLYGYTF.

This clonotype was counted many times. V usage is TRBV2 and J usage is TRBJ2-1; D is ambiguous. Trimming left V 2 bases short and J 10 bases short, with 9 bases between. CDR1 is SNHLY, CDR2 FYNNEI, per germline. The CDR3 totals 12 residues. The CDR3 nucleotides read TGTGCCAGCAGTGAATTAGCCCGGGAGCAGTTCTTC. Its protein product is CASSELAREQFF. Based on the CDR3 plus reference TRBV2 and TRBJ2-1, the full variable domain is EPEVTQTPSHQVTQMGQEVILRCVPISNHLYFYWYRQILGQKVEFLVSFYNNEISEKSEIFDDQFSVERPDGSNFTLKIRSTKLEDSAMYFCASSELAREQFFGPGTRLTVL.

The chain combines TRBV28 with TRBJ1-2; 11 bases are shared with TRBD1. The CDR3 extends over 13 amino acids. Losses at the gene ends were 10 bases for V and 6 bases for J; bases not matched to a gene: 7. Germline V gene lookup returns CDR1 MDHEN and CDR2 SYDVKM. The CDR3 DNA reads TGTGCCACCGCCGGGACAGGGGGGCATGGCTACACCTTC. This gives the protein CATAGTGGHGYTF.

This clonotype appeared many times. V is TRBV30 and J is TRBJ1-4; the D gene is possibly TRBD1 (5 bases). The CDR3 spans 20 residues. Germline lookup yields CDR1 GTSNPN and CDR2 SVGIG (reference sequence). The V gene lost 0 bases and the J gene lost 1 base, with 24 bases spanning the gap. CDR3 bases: TGTGCCTGGAGTGTACGGGACGGTACATCTTCCTTCATAACTAATGAAAAACTGTTTTTT. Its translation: CAWSVRDGTSSFITNEKLFF.

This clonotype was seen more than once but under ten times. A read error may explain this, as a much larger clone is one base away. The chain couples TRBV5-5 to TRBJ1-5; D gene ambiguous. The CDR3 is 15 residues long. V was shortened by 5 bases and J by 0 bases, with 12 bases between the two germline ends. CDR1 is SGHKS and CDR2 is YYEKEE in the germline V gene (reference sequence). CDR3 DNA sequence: TGTGCCAGCAGACCTGGACGGAATAGCAATCAGCCCCAGCATTTT. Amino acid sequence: CASRPGRNSNQPQHF.

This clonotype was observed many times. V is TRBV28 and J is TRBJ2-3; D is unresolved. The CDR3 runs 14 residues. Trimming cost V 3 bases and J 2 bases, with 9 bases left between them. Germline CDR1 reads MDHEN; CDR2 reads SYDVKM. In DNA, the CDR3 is TGTGCCAGCAGTTTGTCTTCTATCACAGATACGCAGTATTTT. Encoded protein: CASSLSSITDTQYF.

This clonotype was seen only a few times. CDR3 sequence (DNA): TGCGCCAGCAGCTGGGGACAGGGGGCGATGACCCAGTACTTC. This encodes CASSWGQGAMTQYF. The J gene is TRBJ2-5, the V gene TRBV5-1, with TRBD1 identical over 12 bases. Germline V gene sequence: CDR1 SGHRS, CDR2 YFSETQ. This CDR3 is built from 14 residues. The trim removed 3 bases at V and 7 bases at J, leaving 4 bases unmatched. Supplemented by reference TRBV5-1 and TRBJ2-5, the full variable domain reads KAGVTQTPRYLIKTRGQQVTLSCSPISGHRSVSWYQQTPGQGLQFLFEYFSETQRNKGNFPGRFSGRQFSNSRSEMNVSTLELGDSALYLCASSWGQGAMTQYFGPGTRLLVL.

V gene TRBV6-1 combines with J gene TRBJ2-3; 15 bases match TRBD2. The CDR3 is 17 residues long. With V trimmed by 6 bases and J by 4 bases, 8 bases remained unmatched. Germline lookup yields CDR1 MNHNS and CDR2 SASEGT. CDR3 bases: TGTGCCAGCAGCCACGGGGGACTAGCGGGGGGCTCAGATACGCAGTATTTT. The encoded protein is CASSHGGLAGGSDTQYF.